These 14 T cell receptor beta chains were sequenced from one sample in a study of shared clonotypes between healthy human individuals. The table came from immunoSEQ multiplex PCR; TCRdb's copy has only in-frame clones and leaves some out. The data hold a few million clones, with 85% to 95% observed a single time. The sequencing sample was made of naive CD4+ T cells sorted from blood. Subset: CD45RA+ positively selected. These TCRs come from a man younger than 30 in good health.

V usage is TRBV21-1 and J usage is TRBJ2-7; the table gives TRBD2 as D, unverified against the DNA. TRBV21-1 is a listed pseudogene. The CDR3 totals 15 residues. The CDR3 DNA sequence: TGTGCCAGCAGCCCCCGACTAGCGAGAGCCTACGAGCAGTACTTC. Protein: CASSPRLARAYEQYF.

This clone was recorded only once. The chain carries TRBV6-5 and TRBJ2-7; D call uncertain. Germline loops: CDR1 MNHEY, CDR2 SVGAGI. Trimming took off 6 bases at V and 7 bases at J, with 16 bases between the two ends. The CDR3 is 13 residues long. CDR3 residues: CASRPDTPGEQYF. CDR3 nucleotide sequence: TGTGCCAGCAGACCCGACACCCCTGGGGAGCAGTACTTC.

Note on this clone: The identical CDR3 is also encoded by other nucleotide sequences in the sample. This rearrangement joins TRBV5-1 to TRBJ2-3, with unresolved D. Germline V gene sequence: CDR1 SGHRS, CDR2 YFSETQ. The length of the CDR3 is 14 residues. V lost 4 bases and J lost 0, with 9 bases in between. CDR3 loop: CASSPGRSTDTQYF. DNA of the CDR3: TGCGCCAGCAGCCCGGGTCGAAGCACAGATACGCAGTATTTT.

The chain uses TRBV30 and TRBJ2-4; unclear D gene. Germline CDR1 GTSNPN, CDR2 SVGIG (reference sequence). The CDR3 contains 15 residues. With 3 bases removed from V and 0 bases from J, the gap between germline ends came to 12 bases. CDR3 DNA sequence: TGTGCCTGGAGAACCCCCCAGCTAGCCAAAAACATTCAGTACTTC. This translates into CAWRTPQLAKNIQYF.

The chain recombines TRBV15 with TRBJ2-1; unclear D gene. Looked up from germline, CDR1 is LNHNV and CDR2 is YYDKDF (reference sequence). The CDR3 extends over 15 amino acids. The V and J ends lost 0 bases and 2 bases respectively, with 8 bases between them. In DNA, the CDR3 is TGTGCCACCAGCAGAGACTCCGCCCCCTACAATGAGCAGTTCTTC. Its protein is CATSRDSAPYNEQFF.

The chain couples TRBV5-1 to TRBJ2-2; D is undetermined. The CDR3 is made up of 16 amino acids. Per germline, CDR1 SGHRS and CDR2 YFSETQ. V lost 3 bases, J lost 5 bases, and 17 bases lay in between. CDR3 loop: CASSSQILGRTGELFF. CDR3 sequence (DNA): TGCGCCAGCAGCTCCCAAATTTTAGGGCGGACCGGGGAGCTGTTTTTT.

The V gene is TRBV30, the J gene TRBJ2-7, with 11 nucleotides matching TRBD2. The CDR3 consists of 13 residues. J gave up 6 bases and V 1 base, and 2 bases lay outside the gene matches. The germline gives CDR1 GTSNPN, CDR2 SVGIG (reference sequence). In DNA form, the CDR3 reads TGTGCCTGGAGTGCTCTAGCGGGGGGCGAGCAGTACTTC. Translated: CAWSALAGGEQYF.

This sequence joins TRBV2 and TRBJ2-6; D is unclear. Trimming shortened V by 6 bases and J by 0 bases, and 18 bases separated the two germline ends. The CDR3 is 18 amino acids. Per germline, CDR1 SNHLY and CDR2 FYNNEI. The CDR3 nucleotides are TGTGCCAGCAGCGCACCCCAGGAACACACCTCTGGGGCCAACGTCCTGACTTTC. Protein: CASSAPQEHTSGANVLTF.

This clone was picked up one time. The chain couples TRBV28 to TRBJ1-4, with no clear D. Germline V gene lookup returns CDR1 MDHEN and CDR2 SYDVKM. The CDR3 length is 15 residues. V was shortened by 5 bases and J by 1 base, with 11 bases between the two germline ends. The CDR3 loop reads CASSPGWLTNEKLFF. Here the CDR3 DNA reads TGTGCCAGCAGTCCCGGGTGGTTAACTAATGAAAAACTGTTTTTT.

The CDR3 protein is CASSLGHYFGETQYF. The CDR3 DNA is TGTGCCAGCAGCCTAGGACATTACTTTGGTGAGACCCAGTACTTC. The chain recombines TRBV14 with TRBJ2-5, with D possibly being TRBD1 (5 bases). Germline assignment: CDR1 SGHDN and CDR2 FVKESK. The V gene lost 4 bases and the J gene lost 5 bases, with 17 bases spanning the gap. The CDR3 spans 15 residues.

The chain couples TRBV6-5 to TRBJ1-4, with D hard to call. V lost 2 bases to trimming and J lost 0 bases, with 7 bases between them. The germline gives CDR1 MNHEY, CDR2 SVGAGI. This CDR3 is 15 amino acids long. The CDR3 here is CASSYGIATNEKLFF. In DNA form, the CDR3 reads TGTGCCAGCAGTTACGGAATAGCAACTAATGAAAAACTGTTTTTT.

The chain joins TRBV5-4 to TRBJ2-7, with 7 positions matching TRBD2. Trimming cost V 4 bases and J 4 bases; bases outside gene matches: 11. Germline CDR1 SGHNT, CDR2 YYREEE (reference sequence). The CDR3 runs 15 residues. The CDR3: CASSPGSGGLYEQYF. CDR3 coding DNA: TGTGCCAGCAGCCCGGGTAGTGGGGGACTATACGAGCAGTACTTC.

The genes are TRBV9 and TRBJ1-3, with D unresolved. The CDR3 extends over 17 amino acids. Per germline, CDR1 SGDLS and CDR2 YYNGEE. Trimming removed 0 bases at V and 0 bases at J, with 13 bases between. This chain's CDR3 is CASSVEDNRNSGNTIYF. The CDR3 nucleotides read TGTGCCAGCAGCGTAGAAGACAACCGAAACTCTGGAAACACCATATATTTT. The whole variable domain, filled in from reference TRBV9 and TRBJ1-3, reads DSGVTQTPKHLITATGQRVTLRCSPRSGDLSVYWYQQSLDQGLQFLIQYYNGEERAKGNILERFSAQQFPDLHSELNLSSLELGDSALYFCASSVEDNRNSGNTIYFGEGSWLTVV.

This chain uses TRBV27 with TRBJ2-1; D unresolved. Trimming shortened V by 0 bases and J by 3 bases, and 15 bases separated the two germline ends. Looked up from germline, CDR1 is MNHEY and CDR2 is SMNVEV (reference sequence). This CDR3 comprises 17 residues. CDR3 sequence (DNA): TGTGCCAGCAGTTTATCGGCCAGCTTGGGATTCTACAATGAGCAGTTCTTC. This translates into CASSLSASLGFYNEQFF.